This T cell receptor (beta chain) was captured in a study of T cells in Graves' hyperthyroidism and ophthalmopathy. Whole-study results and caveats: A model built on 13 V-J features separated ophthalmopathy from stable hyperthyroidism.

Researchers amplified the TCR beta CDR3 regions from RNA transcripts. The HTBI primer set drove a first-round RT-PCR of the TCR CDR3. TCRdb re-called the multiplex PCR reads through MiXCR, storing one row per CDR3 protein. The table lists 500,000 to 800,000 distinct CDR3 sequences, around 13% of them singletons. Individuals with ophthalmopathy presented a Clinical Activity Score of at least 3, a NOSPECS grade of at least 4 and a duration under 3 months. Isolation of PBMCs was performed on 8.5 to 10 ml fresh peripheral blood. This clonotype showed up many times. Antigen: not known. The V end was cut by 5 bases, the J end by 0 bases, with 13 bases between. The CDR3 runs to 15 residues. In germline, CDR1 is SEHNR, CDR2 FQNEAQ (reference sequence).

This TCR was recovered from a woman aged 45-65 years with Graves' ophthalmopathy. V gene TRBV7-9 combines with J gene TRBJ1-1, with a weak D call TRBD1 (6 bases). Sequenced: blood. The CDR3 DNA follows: TGTGCCAGCAGCCCCCGACAGGACATGAACACTGAAGCTTTCTTT. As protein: CASSPRQDMNTEAFF.